This T cell receptor beta chain derives from a study of blood T cell repertoires in COVID-19. Across the study: Donors in the United States, Italy and Spain gave samples during acute or convalescent COVID-19.

CDR1 is SQVTM, CDR2 ANQGSEA, per germline. The CDR3 is 13 residues long. V was pared by 4 bases and J by 3 bases, with 10 bases between. Authors' processing steps: Reference gene primer amplification gave estimated nucleated cell counts. Repertoires were generated with immunoSEQ multiplex PCR, while TCRdb's copy carries only in-frame clones and drops some. V, J and clone size reflect that table, while D and trimming were determined from the DNA. This sample has about 160,000 clones, with about nine tenths found just once. Material: peripheral blood. The rearrangement joins TRBV29-1 to TRBJ1-5; D is uncertain. The clonotype comes from a woman in her sixties or seventies with acute or convalescent COVID-19. CDR3 coding DNA: TGCAGCGTTGCTTTAACAAACAATCAGCCCCAGCATTTT. The encoded protein is CSVALTNNQPQHF.